This T cell receptor (beta chain) appears in the sequencing data of a study of molecular identifiers for immune sequencing clone quantification. For the study at large: Replicate RNA from around 20,000 or 100,000 naive CD8 T cells formed five aliquots; four were sequenced.

Naive CD8 libraries were made from 20,000 to 1,000,000 sorted cells, and they used 10%, 30% or 50% RNA. The germline V gene has CDR1 SEHNR and CDR2 FQNEAQ (reference sequence). V lost 5 bases and J lost 7; bases outside the gene matches: 10. CDR3 length: 15 amino acids. This clonotype has ten or more counts. Its antigen is currently unknown. Findings and limits, study-wide: Identical barcode-sharing TCR molecules could lead to underestimated sizes for highly expanded clones.

Libraries of bulk TCR were made by previously described methods (with listed TCR primers). TCRdb re-called the PCR reads through MiXCR, storing one row per CDR3 protein. Found here are about 60,000 distinct CDR3 sequences, under 20% of them singletons; the top ten hold about 1.3%. This clonotype was sampled from a human donor in good health. Some libraries in this study had Jurkat cell RNA spiked in. The chain carries TRBV7-9 and TRBJ2-3; 9 nucleotides line up with TRBD1. The specimen was naive CD8+ T cells from blood, with Jurkat cell RNA spiked in. Subset in this sample: FACS-sorted CD8+CD4-CCR7+CD45RA+ naive T cells. CDR3 DNA sequence: TGTGCCAGCAGCGTCCGGGACAGGGACCCTTATACGCAGTATTTT. Translated: CASSVRDRDPYTQYF.